Following are 17 T cell receptor beta chains from one sample sequenced in a study of regulatory T cells in long-lasting Graves disease. iRepertoire HTBI primers and Arm-PCR of CDR3 regions built TCR beta libraries. TCRdb itself ran the multiplex PCR reads through MiXCR, one entry per CDR3 protein. The table records around 400,000 distinct CDR3 sequences, roughly a sixth of them present only once. The time point: newly diagnosed GD, antithyroid drugs for less than 3 months. Researchers made the TCR library from RNA that was extracted from PBMCs. Specimen: peripheral blood mononuclear cells (PBMCs), collected at new diagnosis, from a patient treated with antithyroid drugs. These receptors originate from a female donor with Graves disease.

For this clonotype: A single base separates this from a much larger clone, so it may be a read error. V and J are TRBV18 and TRBJ2-7; D gene ambiguous. V was clipped by 5 bases and J by 4 bases, with 9 bases between them. The CDR3 has 12 residues. The germline V gene encodes CDR1 KGHSH and CDR2 LQKENI. The CDR3 protein is CASSKVHYEQYF. DNA of the CDR3: TGTGCCAGCTCAAAGGTCCATTACGAGCAGTACTTC.

This clonotype came up many times. The chain links TRBV7-2 to TRBJ2-5; D is unresolved. In germline, CDR1 is SGHTA, CDR2 FQGNSA. There are 15 residues in the CDR3. The V end was cut by 1 base, the J end by 2 bases, with 11 bases between. The CDR3: CASSLGGYTQETQYF. The CDR3 nucleotides are TGTGCCAGCAGCTTAGGTGGATATACTCAAGAGACCCAGTACTTC.

This clonotype was counted at least ten times. CDR3 protein: CASSEALLGARYEQYF. CDR3 DNA sequence: TGTGCCAGCAGTGAAGCGCTTCTAGGGGCACGATACGAGCAGTACTTC. The chain is built from TRBV6-1 and TRBJ2-7; a weak D match, TRBD1 (5 bases). This CDR3 has 16 amino acids. V shed 0 bases and J shed 4 bases, with 16 bases lying between them. Germline V gives CDR1 MNHNS, CDR2 SASEGT.

The chain uses TRBV10-2 and TRBJ1-5, with a tentative D call TRBD1 (6 bases). Germline CDR1 and CDR2: WSHSY and SAAADI. V dropped 4 bases and J dropped 2 bases, with 12 bases sitting between them. CDR3 size: 15 residues. This chain's CDR3 is CASSVRGHGNQPQHF. CDR3 in DNA: TGCGCCAGCAGTGTTCGGGGGCATGGCAATCAGCCCCAGCATTTT.

This clonotype was detected many times. This chain uses TRBV27 with TRBJ2-7; D uncertain. CDR1 and CDR2 from the germline V gene are MNHEY and SMNVEV (reference sequence). Trimming pared 2 bases from V and 7 bases from J, leaving 21 bases between. The CDR3 extends over 16 amino acids. The DNA of the CDR3 is TGTGCCAGCAGTTTACTCAGGAGCGCCCCCTTTGAGGAGCAGTACTTC. Residues: CASSLLRSAPFEEQYF.

This clonotype showed up many times. The rearrangement uses TRBV2 and TRBJ2-5; D possibly corresponds to TRBD1 (6 bases). V lost 5 bases, J lost 2 bases, and 15 bases lay in between. Per the germline V gene, CDR1 is SNHLY and CDR2 is FYNNEI. The CDR3 totals 15 residues. The CDR3 DNA reads TGTGCCAGCAGTAGGCAGGGGTTCTTGCAAGAGACCCAGTACTTC. Amino acids: CASSRQGFLQETQYF.

This clonotype was observed many times. Written as DNA, the CDR3 is TGTGCCAGCAGCCCACAGGGGAGTGCCTACAATGAGCAGTTCTTC. Protein: CASSPQGSAYNEQFF. The chain couples TRBV7-9 to TRBJ2-1, with 7 nucleotides matching TRBD1. This CDR3 is 15 amino acids long. CDR1 and CDR2 (germline): SEHNR, FQNEAQ (reference sequence). The V and J ends lost 5 bases and 2 bases, in that order; junction bases with no gene match: 6.

This clonotype was counted at least ten times. This chain joins TRBV10-3 and TRBJ2-3; 7 bases fit TRBD1. Germline CDR1 reads ENHRY; CDR2 reads SYGVKD. The CDR3 is 17 residues long. Losses at the gene ends were 2 bases for V and 3 bases for J; bases not matched to a gene: 11. CDR3 region: CAISEASGTVNTDTQYF. The CDR3, as DNA: TGTGCCATCAGTGAGGCATCCGGGACAGTCAATACAGATACGCAGTATTTT.

Many counts were recorded for this clonotype. The V call is TRBV5-1, the J call TRBJ2-7; no clear D. Germline CDR1 reads SGHRS; CDR2 reads YFSETQ. V was clipped by 1 base and J by 1 base, with 9 bases between them. The CDR3 has 14 residues. For the CDR3, the DNA is TGCGCCAGCAGCTTGTCTTCGGAGTCCTACGAGCAGTACTTC. It yields the protein CASSLSSESYEQYF.

The table lists this clonotype with a few counts. The V and J genes are TRBV10-3 and TRBJ2-1; 8 bases are a match to TRBD1. CDR1 and CDR2 (germline): ENHRY, SYGVKD. V shed 2 bases, J shed 7 bases, and the junction held 16 bases outside the gene matches. The CDR3 runs 18 residues. The chain's CDR3 is CAISEPTAGQGRRNEQFF. The CDR3 nucleotides read TGTGCCATCAGTGAGCCAACCGCTGGACAGGGCCGTAGGAATGAGCAGTTCTTC.

A word on this clonotype: A far larger clone is just one base off, so this is likely a read error. V is TRBV2 and J is TRBJ2-7, with D unresolved. The V gene lost 6 bases and the J gene lost 4 bases, with 7 bases spanning the gap. This CDR3 has 11 residues. Germline V gene data show CDR1 as SNHLY and CDR2 as FYNNEI. The DNA of the CDR3 is TGTGCCAGCAGGCAAGAATACGAGCAGTACTTC. It encodes CASRQEYEQYF.

With regard to this clonotype: A much larger clone sits a single nucleotide away, making a read error possible. This chain's CDR3 is CASSDSPRDGPTGELFF. CDR3 nucleotide sequence: TGTGCCAGCAGTGATTCCCCCAGGGATGGCCCCACCGGGGAGCTGTTTTTT. The rearrangement joins TRBV27 to TRBJ2-2; D is possibly TRBD1 (5 bases). This CDR3 spans 17 amino acids. The germline gives CDR1 MNHEY, CDR2 SMNVEV (reference sequence). V dropped 5 bases and J dropped 4 bases, with 20 bases sitting between them.

This clonotype was seen only a few times. The V gene is TRBV6-2 or TRBV6-3, the J gene TRBJ1-1; unclear D gene. Trimming took off 6 bases at V and 0 bases at J, with 11 bases between the two ends. The CDR3 runs 14 residues. CDR1 is MNHEY, CDR2 SVGEGT, per germline. CDR3 bases: TGTGCCAGCAGGCTGGAGGCCATGAACACTGAAGCTTTCTTT. Amino acid sequence: CASRLEAMNTEAFF.

This clonotype was found many times. The V and J genes are TRBV30 and TRBJ2-5; no reliable D call. V lost 0 bases, J lost 5 bases, and 7 bases lay in between. The CDR3 is 12 residues long. The germline CDR1 and CDR2 sequences are GTSNPN and SVGIG (reference sequence). The DNA of the CDR3 is TGTGCCTGGAGTGTACTCAGGGAGACCCAGTACTTC. This translates into CAWSVLRETQYF.

This clonotype was seen at least ten times. The chain employs TRBV6-1 and TRBJ2-7; 7 positions agree with TRBD1. Germline CDR1 reads MNHNS; CDR2 reads SASEGT. Germline trimming cut 8 bases from V and 5 bases from J; bases unmatched to any gene: 21. The CDR3 totals 17 residues. The CDR3 is CASARQGDRQVKDEQYF. The CDR3 DNA follows: TGTGCCAGCGCGAGACAGGGCGATCGGCAAGTTAAGGACGAGCAGTACTTC.

This clonotype was recorded many times. This chain links TRBV7-3 with TRBJ2-3; D may be TRBD1 (5 bases). The CDR3 runs 13 residues. The germline V and J ends were trimmed by 5 bases and 4 bases, with 10 bases remaining between them. CDR1 is SGHTA, CDR2 FQGTGA, per germline. CDR3 bases: TGTGCCAGCAGCCCCGTAGGGGCAGATACGCAGTATTTT. Protein: CASSPVGADTQYF.

This clonotype was seen many times. This chain links TRBV24-1 with TRBJ1-5, with TRBD1 as a possible D gene (5 bases). The CDR3 contains 15 residues. CDR1 and CDR2 (germline): KGHDR, SFDVKD. Trimming stripped 2 bases from V and 4 bases from J, with 11 bases between. CDR3 coding DNA: TGTGCCACCAGTGATTCGGGCGGGGGAAATCAGCCCCAGCATTTT. Its protein is CATSDSGGGNQPQHF.